This TCR beta chain was found in a study of T cells in Graves' hyperthyroidism and ophthalmopathy. Overall study context: Initial diagnosis, before any treatment, was when peripheral blood was collected.

CDR3 length: 13 residues. Germline V CDR1 and CDR2: DFQATT, SNEGSKA (reference sequence). Trimming shortened V by 1 base and J by 7 bases, and 14 bases separated the two germline ends. Researchers amplified the TCR beta CDR3 regions from RNA transcripts. Using the HTBI primer set, a first-round RT-PCR was run on the TCR CDR3. In TCRdb, the multiplex PCR reads were re-called with MiXCR into one record per CDR3 protein. The sample shows around 250,000 distinct CDR3 sequences, just over 14% of them seen only once. The table lists this clonotype with many counts. No antigen is known for it. Study outcomes and limitations: In validation, the model predicted ophthalmopathy. These predictions came a median roughly seven months before onset.

The rearrangement links TRBV20-1 to TRBJ2-7; D unclear. Specimen: blood. This receptor was identified in a woman in her thirties or forties with Graves' hyperthyroidism that later progressed to Graves' ophthalmopathy. CDR3 nucleotide sequence: TGCAGTGCTAGAGGACTCTTGTCCCGGGAGCAGTACTTC. This codes for CSARGLLSREQYF.